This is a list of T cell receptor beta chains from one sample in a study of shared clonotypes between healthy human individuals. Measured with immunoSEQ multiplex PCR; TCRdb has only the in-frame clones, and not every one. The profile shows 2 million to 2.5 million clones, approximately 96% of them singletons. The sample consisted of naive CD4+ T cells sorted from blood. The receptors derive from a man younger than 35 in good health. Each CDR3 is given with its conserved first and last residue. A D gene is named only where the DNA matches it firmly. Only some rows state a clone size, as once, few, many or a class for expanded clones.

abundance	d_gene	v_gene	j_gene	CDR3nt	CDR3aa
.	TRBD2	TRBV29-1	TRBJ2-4	TGCAGCGTTGGTCGGGAGGCGAACATTCAGTACTTC	CSVGREANIQYF
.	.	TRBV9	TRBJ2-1	TGTGCCAGCAGCCTTACCGATGGTTTCGGGAATGAGCAGTTCTTC	CASSLTDGFGNEQFF
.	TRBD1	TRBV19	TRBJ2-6	TGTGCCAGTAGTATTCGGACAGGGTCCCTCTCTGGGGCCAACGTCCTGACTTTC	CASSIRTGSLSGANVLTF
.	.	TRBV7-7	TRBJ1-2	TGTGCTAGCAGCTTCAACCGGGGCTACACCTTC	CASSFNRGYTF
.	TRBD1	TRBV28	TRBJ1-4	TGTGCCAGTCGCCCATCCGGGACAGTTAATGAAAAACTGTTTTTT	CASRPSGTVNEKLFF
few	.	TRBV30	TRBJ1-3	TGTGCCTGGAGTGGAGGGGCTGGAAACACCATATATTTT	CAWSGGAGNTIYF
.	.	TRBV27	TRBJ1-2	TGTGCCAGCAGTTCTCTCTCGACAGGCAACTATGGCTACACCTTC	CASSSLSTGNYGYTF
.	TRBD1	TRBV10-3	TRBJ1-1	TGTGCCATCCGGACAGGGGGCACTGAAGCTTTCTTT	CAIRTGGTEAFF
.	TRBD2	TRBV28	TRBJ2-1	TGTGCCAGCAGTTCCGGGGCTAGCGGGGACAATGAGCAGTTCTTC	CASSSGASGDNEQFF
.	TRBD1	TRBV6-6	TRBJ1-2	TGTGCCAGCAGCTCTGGACAGGGGTCTAGCTATGGCTACACCTTC	CASSSGQGSSYGYTF
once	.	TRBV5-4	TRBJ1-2	TGTGCCAGCAGCTTGTCCTCGAGCCGGGATGGCTACACCTTC	CASSLSSSRDGYTF
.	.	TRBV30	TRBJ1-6	TGTGCCTGGAGTGTCCTGGGACGGCTCTATAATTCACCCCTCCACTTT	CAWSVLGRLYNSPLHF
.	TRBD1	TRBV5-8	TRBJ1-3	TGTGCCAGCAGCCGGGGACAGTCACAAGTCACCATATATTTT	CASSRGQSQVTIYF
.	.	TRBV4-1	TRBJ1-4	TGCGCCAGCAGCCTAAGCCAGCTGTCTCGTGAAAAACTGTTTTTT	CASSLSQLSREKLFF
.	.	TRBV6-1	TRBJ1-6	TGTGCCTGCAGGTTCGGTAATTCACCCCTCCACTTT	CACRFGNSPLHF
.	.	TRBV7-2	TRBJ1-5	TGTGCCAGCAGCTTAGTAGGGCCAGGGAATCAGCCCCAGCATTTT	CASSLVGPGNQPQHF
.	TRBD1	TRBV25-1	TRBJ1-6	TGTGCCAGCAGTCAGGGGACCATCAGGGGGAAAAATTCACCCCTCCACTTT	CASSQGTIRGKNSPLHF
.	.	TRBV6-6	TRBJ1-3	TGTGCCAGCAGCCCATCCACTGGAAACACCATATATTTT	CASSPSTGNTIYF
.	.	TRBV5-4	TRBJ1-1	TGTGCCAGCAGCTTAGGGGGGAACACTGAAGCTTTCTTT	CASSLGGNTEAFF
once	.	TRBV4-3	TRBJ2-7	TGCGCCAGCAGCCAATACCTGGGGGGATCCTACGAGCAGTACTTC	CASSQYLGGSYEQYF
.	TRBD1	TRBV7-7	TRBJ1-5	TGTGCTAGCAGCGTGGGACAGGGGAATGAGGAGCCCCAGCATTTT	CASSVGQGNEEPQHF
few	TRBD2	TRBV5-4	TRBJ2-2	TGTGCCAGCTGTTACTATTCCGGGACTAGCTTCACCGGGGAGCTGTTTTTT	CASCYYSGTSFTGELFF